This T cell receptor (beta chain) was observed in a study of blood T cell repertoires in COVID-19. Turning to the study itself: The origin of the acute and convalescent COVID-19 samples was the United States, Italy and Spain. Nucleic acid was either cDNA or gDNA, and it came from T cells, B-cell-depleted T cells, or PBMCs.

V lost 6 bases and J lost 6; bases outside the gene matches: 10. This CDR3 is 15 amino acids long. Germline V gene sequence: CDR1 LGHDT, CDR2 YNNKEL (reference sequence). Original processing methods: Amplification of reference gene primers was used by the study to estimate nucleated cell counts. Measured with immunoSEQ multiplex PCR; TCRdb has only the in-frame clones, and not every one. From that table come the V and J calls and clone size; the DNA was used to work out D and trimming. Of 200,000 to 250,000 clones listed, roughly 84% are singletons. The sample taken for sequencing was peripheral blood. The sequence derives from a woman aged 40 to 55 who had recovered from COVID-19. The chain carries TRBV3-1 (or the pseudogene TRBV3-2) and TRBJ2-2; 7 bases fit TRBD1. CDR3 nucleotide sequence: TGTGCCAGCAGTTTCGACAGGGATGGATCCGGGGAGCTGTTTTTT. Protein: CASSFDRDGSGELFF.